Below, one T cell receptor (beta chain) is given with its context. The antigen is unknown. Assay: immunoSEQ multiplex PCR; the TCRdb copy retains only in-frame clones and omits some. The table includes more than 2 million clones, 95% detected once. This specimen belongs to a study of shared clonotypes between healthy human individuals. General study points: Sequencing depth was expected to influence donor clonotype sharing. Sampling included only blood; tissue repertoires likely differ.

V lost 0 bases to trimming and J lost 1 base, with 16 bases between them. The CDR3 contains 17 residues. The germline V gene has CDR1 SGHRS and CDR2 YFSETQ. V is TRBV5-1 and J is TRBJ2-5; no definite D call. The material sequenced was naive CD4+ T cells sorted from blood. Sample subset: CD45RA+ positively selected. The clonotype was recovered from a man aged 18 to 30 in good health. CDR3 loop: CASSLGLGSASQETQYF. DNA for the CDR3: TGCGCCAGCAGCTTGGGGTTGGGGTCTGCGAGCCAAGAGACCCAGTACTTC.